The 4 T cell receptor beta chains below all came from one sample that was sequenced in a study of sequential checkpoint blockade in melanoma. The treatment was: randomized to nivolumab then ipilimumab (arm A) or the reverse (arm B). Using immunoSEQ multiplex PCR, the repertoire was profiled, and TCRdb retains in-frame clones only, with some absent. The table records approximately 20,000 clones, about 50% of them present only once. The sample consisted of CD8+ T cells sorted from blood (inferred from file names), taken from a patient given nivolumab and ipilimumab in sequence. The receptor source for this set is a human donor with melanoma.

The rearrangement uses TRBV7-6 and TRBJ1-1; TRBD1 agrees at 9 bases. Germline-derived CDR1 and CDR2 are SGHVS and FNYEAQ. CDR3 length: 13 residues. V shed 5 bases, J shed 6 bases, and the junction held 4 bases outside the gene matches. In DNA, the CDR3 is TGTGCCAGCAGCCTACGGACAGGGGCTGAAGCTTTCTTT. Protein sequence: CASSLRTGAEAFF.

The chain uses TRBV6-6 and TRBJ2-5; TRBD2 aligns across 11 bases. The J call could be wrong; TRBJ2-7 is a better fit for the DNA end. The CDR3 extends over 15 amino acids. Germline V CDR1 and CDR2: MNHNY, SVGAGI (reference sequence). CDR3 region: CASSYSRLAGNEQYF. The CDR3 DNA reads as TGTGCCAGCAGTTACTCCCGACTAGCGGGAAACGAGCAGTACTTC.

In regard to this clone: A far larger clone lies a single base away; this is likely a read error. The V call is TRBV4-2, the J call TRBJ1-1, with 10 bases that match TRBD1. Germline V gene lookup returns CDR1 LGHNA and CDR2 YNFKEQ. The CDR3 totals 15 residues. V lost 4 bases to trimming and J lost 1 base; unmatched junction nucleotides: 3. The CDR3 reads CASSLRTGGNTEAFF. In DNA form, the CDR3 reads TGTGCCAGCAGCCTGAGGACAGGGGGGAACACTGAAGCTTTCTTT.

This sequence joins TRBV7-9 and TRBJ2-1; D gene ambiguous. The CDR3 spans 16 residues. Looked up from germline, CDR1 is SEHNR and CDR2 is FQNEAQ (reference sequence). The V end lost 4 bases, the J end lost 3 bases, and 16 bases lay between the germline ends. The CDR3 protein is CASSWISQVDYNEQFF. The CDR3 DNA sequence: TGTGCCAGCAGCTGGATTTCTCAGGTCGACTACAATGAGCAGTTCTTC.